The 6 T cell receptor beta chains given below trace back to one sample, sequenced in a study of molecular identifiers for immune sequencing clone quantification. Via MiXCR, TCRdb re-called the PCR reads, giving one row per CDR3 protein. The sample lists some 100,000 distinct CDR3 sequences, roughly a third occurring once. Sequenced: naive CD8+ T cells from blood, with Jurkat cell RNA spiked in. Subset of the sample: FACS-sorted CD8+CD4-CCR7+CD45RA+ naive T cells. The receptors here all came from a human donor in good health. Some libraries in this study had Jurkat cell RNA spiked in.

V usage is TRBV7-9 and J usage is TRBJ2-5; D uncertain. The ends were cut back, 4 bases at V and 0 bases at J, with 15 bases in the middle. Germline assignment: CDR1 SEHNR and CDR2 FQNEAQ (reference sequence). CDR3 size: 16 residues. CDR3 loop: CASSSRAAPYQETQYF. The CDR3 nucleotides are TGTGCCAGCAGCTCCCGAGCAGCGCCCTACCAAGAGACCCAGTACTTC.

The chain joins TRBV30 to TRBJ2-7; 10 nucleotides match TRBD1. Germline assignment: CDR1 GTSNPN and CDR2 SVGIG (reference sequence). The CDR3 has 16 amino acids. With 0 bases clipped from V and 2 bases from J, the junction kept 7 bases outside the gene matches. The CDR3 DNA follows: TGTGCCTGGAGTGTCCCGGGACAGGGGAAAGCCTACGAGCAGTACTTC. Encoded protein: CAWSVPGQGKAYEQYF. Variable domain in full (rest from reference TRBV30 and TRBJ2-7): SQTIHQWPATLVQPVGSPLSLECTVEGTSNPNLYWYRQAAGRGLQLLFYSVGIGQISSEVPQNLSASRPQDRQFILSSKKLLLSDSGFYLCAWSVPGQGKAYEQYFGPGTRLTVT.

The sample holds many counts of this clonotype. V and J are TRBV7-6 and TRBJ2-3, with D uncertain. Germline V gene data show CDR1 as SGHVS and CDR2 as FNYEAQ. The CDR3 extends over 14 amino acids. V shed 1 base and J shed 0 bases, with 5 bases lying between them. In DNA form, the CDR3 reads TGTGCCAGCAGCTTAGGGTTGAGCACAGATACGCAGTATTTT. This sequence encodes CASSLGLSTDTQYF. The variable domain in full, completed from reference TRBV7-6 and TRBJ2-3, reads GAGVSQSPRYKVTKRGQDVALRCDPISGHVSLYWYRQALGQGPEFLTYFNYEAQQDKSGLPNDRFSAERPEGSISTLTIQRTEQRDSAMYRCASSLGLSTDTQYFGPGTRLTVL.

V is TRBV7-8 and J is TRBJ2-7; D gene ambiguous. V lost 1 base and J lost 3, with 7 bases in between. This CDR3 is built from 13 residues. Germline V gene lookup returns CDR1 SGHVS and CDR2 FQNEAQ. This chain's CDR3 is CASSLGEVYEQYF. The CDR3 coding sequence is TGTGCCAGCAGCTTAGGAGAGGTCTACGAGCAGTACTTC.

The genes are TRBV19 and TRBJ2-1, with 10 bases lining up with TRBD2. From germline, CDR1 is LNHDA and CDR2 SQIVND (reference sequence). V was pared by 3 bases and J by 10 bases, with 15 bases of the junction left unmatched. There are 17 residues in the CDR3. In nucleotides, the CDR3 is TGTGCCAGTAGTATCCCATCGGGAGCGGGAGGGCCTTTGGAGCAGTTCTTC. As protein: CASSIPSGAGGPLEQFF.

This clonotype was seen many times. The chain is built from TRBV23-1 and TRBJ1-5, with unresolved D. TRBV23-1 is sorted into the ORF group, with uncertain function. The V end was cut by 1 base, the J end by 0 bases, with 7 bases between. The length of the CDR3 is 15 residues. The CDR3 sequence is CASSQYLDSNQPQHF. The CDR3 bases are TGCGCCAGCAGTCAATACCTGGATAGCAATCAGCCCCAGCATTTT.